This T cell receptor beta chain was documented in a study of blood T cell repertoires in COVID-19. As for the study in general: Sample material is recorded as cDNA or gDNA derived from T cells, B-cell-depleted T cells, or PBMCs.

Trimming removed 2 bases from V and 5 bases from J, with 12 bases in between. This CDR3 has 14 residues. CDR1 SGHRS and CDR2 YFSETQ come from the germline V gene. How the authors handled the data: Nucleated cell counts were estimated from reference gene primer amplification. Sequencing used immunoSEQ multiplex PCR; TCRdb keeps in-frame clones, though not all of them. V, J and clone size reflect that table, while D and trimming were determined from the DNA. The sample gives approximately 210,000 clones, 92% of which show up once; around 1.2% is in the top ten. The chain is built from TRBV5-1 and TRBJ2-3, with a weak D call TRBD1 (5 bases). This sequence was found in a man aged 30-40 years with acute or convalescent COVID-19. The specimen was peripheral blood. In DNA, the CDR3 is TGCGCCAGCAGCTTCGGGCAGGGCCAAGATACGCAGTATTTT. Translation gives CASSFGQGQDTQYF.